The T cell receptor (beta chain) under discussion was sequenced for a study of T cell changes during pregnancy in multiple sclerosis. The CDR3 is 17 amino acids. In germline, CDR1 is LNHDA, CDR2 SQIVND (reference sequence). The V gene end was trimmed by 6 bases and the J gene end by 0 bases; junction bases not matched to a gene: 9. Profiling relied on immunoSEQ multiplex PCR, and the TCRdb table lists in-frame clones only, not all of them. There are about 84,000 clones in the sample; over 90% occur only once, and about 2.3% lies in the top ten. The chain joins TRBV19 to TRBJ1-5; 9 bases match TRBD1. Source: peripheral blood, taken in the third trimester of pregnancy. The clonotype comes from a female donor with multiple sclerosis, enrolled in a pregnancy study. The CDR3: CASRTGGPFHSNQPQHF. CDR3 DNA sequence: TGTGCCAGTAGGACAGGGGGGCCTTTTCATAGCAATCAGCCCCAGCATTTT.